Below, 19 T cell receptor beta chains from the same sample are listed, as sequenced in a study of cytomegalovirus exposure and HLA in healthy donors. PCR was performed using 60 Vbeta and 13 Jbeta primers. Clones were read by immunoSEQ multiplex PCR, and TCRdb kept only the in-frame ones, dropping some. The repertoire holds fewer than 100,000 clones, with around four fifths as singletons. The sequencing sample was made of PBMCs. Receptors were obtained from a male donor in good health and CMV-seropositive.

V usage is TRBV5-1 and J usage is TRBJ2-7; TRBD1 is a possible D gene (5 bases). V gave up 1 base and J gave up 6 bases, with 8 bases separating them. CDR1 and CDR2 from the germline V gene are SGHRS and YFSETQ. This CDR3 has 12 amino acids. Written as DNA, the CDR3 is TGCGCCAGCAGCTTGCTTGGGGCCGAGCAGTACTTC. Translation: CASSLLGAEQYF.

This clone showed up just once. The chain couples TRBV10-3 to TRBJ2-4; 7 nucleotides match TRBD2. The CDR3 totals 15 residues. Germline assignment: CDR1 ENHRY and CDR2 SYGVKD. J lost 3 bases, V lost 6 bases, and 8 bases had no gene match. CDR3 coding DNA: TGTGCCATCAGGCAAGGGGAGGGAGGCAAAAACATTCAGTACTTC. This encodes CAIRQGEGGKNIQYF.

Only one count was recorded for this clone. The chain is built from TRBV5-4 and TRBJ2-1, with 8 positions matching TRBD2. Germline assignment: CDR1 SGHNT and CDR2 YYREEE (reference sequence). The length of the CDR3 is 16 residues. Trimming at V came to 4 bases and at J to 2 bases, leaving 8 bases not matched to a gene. CDR3 DNA: TGTGCCAGCAGCCCAAGTAGCGGGATCCCCTACAATGAGCAGTTCTTC. Its protein is CASSPSSGIPYNEQFF.

This chain links TRBV28 with TRBJ1-1, with 7 bases fitting TRBD1. CDR3 length: 17 amino acids. Germline CDR1 is MDHEN and CDR2 is SYDVKM. V trimming: 7 bases; J trimming: 8 bases; junction bases outside the gene matches: 22. CDR3 DNA: TGTGCCAGCAAGTGGGATGGACAGGTTTTTAGTGGGAGGGAAGCTTTCTTT. Translating gives CASKWDGQVFSGREAFF.

This chain uses TRBV5-4 with TRBJ2-7; TRBD1 matches 7 bases. The CDR3 extends over 12 amino acids. V gave up 4 bases and J gave up 6 bases; unmatched junction bases: 4. Germline values: CDR1 SGHNT, CDR2 YYREEE (reference sequence). Here the CDR3 DNA reads TGTGCCAGCAGCATCGGGACAGCCGAGCAGTACTTC. Translating gives CASSIGTAEQYF.

Only a few counts were recorded for this clone. The V and J genes are TRBV28 and TRBJ1-5; the match to TRBD1 covers 9 bases. CDR1 and CDR2 (germline): MDHEN, SYDVKM. The CDR3 covers 14 residues. Trimming at V came to 5 bases and at J to 7 bases, leaving 6 bases not matched to a gene. The CDR3 nucleotides are TGTGCCAGCAGTAACAGGGGGCATCGGCAGCCCCAGCATTTT. Translating it yields CASSNRGHRQPQHF.

This sequence joins TRBV28 and TRBJ1-1, with TRBD1 matching over 8 bases. The germline CDR1 and CDR2 sequences are MDHEN and SYDVKM. J lost 4 bases, V lost 5 bases, and 9 bases had no gene match. The CDR3 loop spans 15 amino acids. CDR3 sequence (DNA): TGTGCCAGCAGTCACCAAATCGGACAGGGCACTGAAGCTTTCTTT. Its translation is CASSHQIGQGTEAFF.

The V call is TRBV5-1, the J call TRBJ2-3; TRBD2 might be the D (6 bases). CDR3 length: 16 residues. CDR1 and CDR2 from the germline V gene are SGHRS and YFSETQ. V lost 2 bases and J 3 bases, leaving 16 bases between the germline ends. The CDR3 nucleotides read TGCGCCAGCAGCTTACGAATCGGCGCGGGGACAGATACGCAGTATTTT. Amino acids: CASSLRIGAGTDTQYF.

The rearrangement uses TRBV5-1 and TRBJ2-3; 7 bases match TRBD2. J lost 4 bases, V lost 2 bases, and 4 bases had no gene match. CDR3 size: 14 residues. From germline, CDR1 is SGHRS and CDR2 YFSETQ. CDR3 protein: CASSLGLEADTQYF. The DNA of the CDR3 is TGCGCCAGCAGCTTAGGACTAGAGGCAGATACGCAGTATTTT.

The V and J genes are TRBV6-6 and TRBJ2-1; a weak D match, TRBD2 (6 bases). Germline V gene lookup returns CDR1 MNHNY and CDR2 SVGAGI (reference sequence). The CDR3 runs 16 residues. The V gene lost 0 bases and the J gene lost 4 bases, with 13 bases spanning the gap. In DNA form, the CDR3 reads TGTGCCAGCAGTTACTCGGTGGGGGGATTATACAATGAGCAGTTCTTC. It codes for CASSYSVGGLYNEQFF.

This chain connects TRBV7-2 to TRBJ2-7; 7 positions agree with TRBD1. V gave up 1 base and J gave up 2 bases; unmatched junction bases: 5. CDR3 length: 15 residues. CDR1 is SGHTA and CDR2 is FQGNSA in the germline V gene. CDR3 DNA sequence: TGTGCCAGCAGCTTAGTTGGGACAGATACCTACGAGCAGTACTTC. This codes for CASSLVGTDTYEQYF.

The chain's CDR3 is CASSSDRADTQYF. CDR3 coding DNA: TGTGCCAGCAGTTCGGACAGGGCCGATACGCAGTATTTT. The chain uses TRBV27 and TRBJ2-3, with 8 bases identical to TRBD1. CDR3 length equals 13 residues. The trim removed 4 bases at V and 6 bases at J, leaving 3 bases unmatched. The germline CDR1 and CDR2 sequences are MNHEY and SMNVEV (reference sequence).

This chain uses TRBV7-9 with TRBJ1-2; 8 nucleotides line up with TRBD1. Germline-derived CDR1 and CDR2 are SEHNR and FQNEAQ (reference sequence). The CDR3 length is 18 residues. V gave up 5 bases and J gave up 1 base; unmatched junction bases: 15. In nucleotides, the CDR3 is TGTGCCAGCAGCCTAATATGGGGGGGGACAGGAGTTAACTATGGCTACACCTTC. Amino acid sequence: CASSLIWGGTGVNYGYTF. Combining the CDR3 with reference TRBV7-9 and TRBJ1-2 gives the whole variable domain DTGVSQNPRHKITKRGQNVTFRCDPISEHNRLYWYRQTLGQGPEFLTYFQNEAQLEKSRLLSDRFSAERPKGSFSTLEIQRTEQGDSAMYLCASSLIWGGTGVNYGYTFGSGTRLTVV.

This chain joins TRBV15 and TRBJ2-7; TRBD1 matches 8 bases. The CDR3 loop spans 15 amino acids. Per germline, CDR1 LNHNV and CDR2 YYDKDF (reference sequence). Trimming cost V 1 base and J 4 bases; bases outside gene matches: 6. CDR3 DNA: TGTGCCACCAGCAGAGTCCAGGGGGCCCCTTACGAGCAGTACTTC. It codes for CATSRVQGAPYEQYF.

The rearrangement uses TRBV4-1 and TRBJ1-1, with D perhaps matching TRBD1 (6 bases). The V end lost 6 bases, the J end lost 1 base, and 15 bases lay between the germline ends. The CDR3 covers 15 residues. CDR1 is MGHRA and CDR2 is YSYEKL in the germline V gene. DNA of the CDR3: TGCGCCAGCAGTTGGGGGGGGCAGACGAACACTGAAGCTTTCTTT. This encodes CASSWGGQTNTEAFF.

The rearrangement links TRBV27 to TRBJ1-1; D is ambiguous. V was cut by 5 bases and J by 6 bases, with 16 bases left in between. The CDR3 has 14 residues. The germline V gene has CDR1 MNHEY and CDR2 SMNVEV (reference sequence). This CDR3 is CASSPLFSSSEAFF. In DNA, the CDR3 is TGTGCCAGCAGTCCCCTGTTTAGTAGCTCTGAAGCTTTCTTT.

This CDR3 is CASRGWGGATGELFF. CDR3 bases: TGTGCCAGTAGGGGTTGGGGTGGGGCCACCGGGGAGCTGTTTTTT. The chain links TRBV19 to TRBJ2-2, with D tentatively TRBD1 (5 bases). The V gene lost 6 bases and the J gene lost 4 bases, with 15 bases spanning the gap. Germline values: CDR1 LNHDA, CDR2 SQIVND (reference sequence). The CDR3 spans 15 residues.

The chain has TRBV2 and TRBJ1-6; D gene ambiguous. Germline-derived CDR1 and CDR2 are SNHLY and FYNNEI. The V end was cut by 6 bases, the J end by 5 bases, with 8 bases between. CDR3 length equals 13 residues. The CDR3 spells CASRQADNSPLHF. CDR3 sequence (DNA): TGTGCCAGCAGACAAGCGGATAATTCACCCCTCCACTTT. Full variable domain (rest looked up from reference TRBV2 and TRBJ1-6): EPEVTQTPSHQVTQMGQEVILRCVPISNHLYFYWYRQILGQKVEFLVSFYNNEISEKSEIFDDQFSVERPDGSNFTLKIRSTKLEDSAMYFCASRQADNSPLHFGNGTRLTVT.

In its sample, this clone was seen a few times. V gene TRBV27 combines with J gene TRBJ1-1; 7 positions agree with TRBD1. CDR1 and CDR2 from the germline V gene are MNHEY and SMNVEV (reference sequence). V shed 6 bases and J 1 base; nucleotides not matched to a gene: 5. The CDR3 runs 14 residues. The CDR3 sequence is CASRPGQRNTEAFF. CDR3 in DNA: TGTGCCAGCAGACCGGGACAGCGGAACACTGAAGCTTTCTTT.